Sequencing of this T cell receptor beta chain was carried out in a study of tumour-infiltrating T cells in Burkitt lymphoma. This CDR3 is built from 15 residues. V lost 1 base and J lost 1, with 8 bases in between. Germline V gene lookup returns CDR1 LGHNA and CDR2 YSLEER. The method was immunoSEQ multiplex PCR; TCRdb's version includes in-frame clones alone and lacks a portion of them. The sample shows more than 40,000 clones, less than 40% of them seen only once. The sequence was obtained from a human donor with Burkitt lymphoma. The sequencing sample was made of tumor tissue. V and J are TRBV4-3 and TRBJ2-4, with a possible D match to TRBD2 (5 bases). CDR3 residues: CASSQVGGAKNIQYF. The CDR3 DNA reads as TGCGCCAGCAGCCAAGTAGGCGGGGCCAAAAACATTCAGTACTTC.